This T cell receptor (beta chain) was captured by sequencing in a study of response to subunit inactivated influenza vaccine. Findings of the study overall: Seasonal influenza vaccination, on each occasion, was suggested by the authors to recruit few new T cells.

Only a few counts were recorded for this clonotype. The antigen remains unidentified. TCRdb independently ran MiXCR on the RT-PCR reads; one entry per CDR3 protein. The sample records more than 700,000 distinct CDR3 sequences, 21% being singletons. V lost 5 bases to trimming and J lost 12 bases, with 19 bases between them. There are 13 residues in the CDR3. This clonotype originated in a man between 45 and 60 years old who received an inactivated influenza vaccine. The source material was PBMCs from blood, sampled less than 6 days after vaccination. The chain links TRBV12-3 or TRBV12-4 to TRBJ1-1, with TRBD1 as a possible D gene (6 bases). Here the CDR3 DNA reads TGTGCCAGCAGTACCTTTATACAGGGTTTAACTTTCTTT. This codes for CASSTFIQGLTFF.